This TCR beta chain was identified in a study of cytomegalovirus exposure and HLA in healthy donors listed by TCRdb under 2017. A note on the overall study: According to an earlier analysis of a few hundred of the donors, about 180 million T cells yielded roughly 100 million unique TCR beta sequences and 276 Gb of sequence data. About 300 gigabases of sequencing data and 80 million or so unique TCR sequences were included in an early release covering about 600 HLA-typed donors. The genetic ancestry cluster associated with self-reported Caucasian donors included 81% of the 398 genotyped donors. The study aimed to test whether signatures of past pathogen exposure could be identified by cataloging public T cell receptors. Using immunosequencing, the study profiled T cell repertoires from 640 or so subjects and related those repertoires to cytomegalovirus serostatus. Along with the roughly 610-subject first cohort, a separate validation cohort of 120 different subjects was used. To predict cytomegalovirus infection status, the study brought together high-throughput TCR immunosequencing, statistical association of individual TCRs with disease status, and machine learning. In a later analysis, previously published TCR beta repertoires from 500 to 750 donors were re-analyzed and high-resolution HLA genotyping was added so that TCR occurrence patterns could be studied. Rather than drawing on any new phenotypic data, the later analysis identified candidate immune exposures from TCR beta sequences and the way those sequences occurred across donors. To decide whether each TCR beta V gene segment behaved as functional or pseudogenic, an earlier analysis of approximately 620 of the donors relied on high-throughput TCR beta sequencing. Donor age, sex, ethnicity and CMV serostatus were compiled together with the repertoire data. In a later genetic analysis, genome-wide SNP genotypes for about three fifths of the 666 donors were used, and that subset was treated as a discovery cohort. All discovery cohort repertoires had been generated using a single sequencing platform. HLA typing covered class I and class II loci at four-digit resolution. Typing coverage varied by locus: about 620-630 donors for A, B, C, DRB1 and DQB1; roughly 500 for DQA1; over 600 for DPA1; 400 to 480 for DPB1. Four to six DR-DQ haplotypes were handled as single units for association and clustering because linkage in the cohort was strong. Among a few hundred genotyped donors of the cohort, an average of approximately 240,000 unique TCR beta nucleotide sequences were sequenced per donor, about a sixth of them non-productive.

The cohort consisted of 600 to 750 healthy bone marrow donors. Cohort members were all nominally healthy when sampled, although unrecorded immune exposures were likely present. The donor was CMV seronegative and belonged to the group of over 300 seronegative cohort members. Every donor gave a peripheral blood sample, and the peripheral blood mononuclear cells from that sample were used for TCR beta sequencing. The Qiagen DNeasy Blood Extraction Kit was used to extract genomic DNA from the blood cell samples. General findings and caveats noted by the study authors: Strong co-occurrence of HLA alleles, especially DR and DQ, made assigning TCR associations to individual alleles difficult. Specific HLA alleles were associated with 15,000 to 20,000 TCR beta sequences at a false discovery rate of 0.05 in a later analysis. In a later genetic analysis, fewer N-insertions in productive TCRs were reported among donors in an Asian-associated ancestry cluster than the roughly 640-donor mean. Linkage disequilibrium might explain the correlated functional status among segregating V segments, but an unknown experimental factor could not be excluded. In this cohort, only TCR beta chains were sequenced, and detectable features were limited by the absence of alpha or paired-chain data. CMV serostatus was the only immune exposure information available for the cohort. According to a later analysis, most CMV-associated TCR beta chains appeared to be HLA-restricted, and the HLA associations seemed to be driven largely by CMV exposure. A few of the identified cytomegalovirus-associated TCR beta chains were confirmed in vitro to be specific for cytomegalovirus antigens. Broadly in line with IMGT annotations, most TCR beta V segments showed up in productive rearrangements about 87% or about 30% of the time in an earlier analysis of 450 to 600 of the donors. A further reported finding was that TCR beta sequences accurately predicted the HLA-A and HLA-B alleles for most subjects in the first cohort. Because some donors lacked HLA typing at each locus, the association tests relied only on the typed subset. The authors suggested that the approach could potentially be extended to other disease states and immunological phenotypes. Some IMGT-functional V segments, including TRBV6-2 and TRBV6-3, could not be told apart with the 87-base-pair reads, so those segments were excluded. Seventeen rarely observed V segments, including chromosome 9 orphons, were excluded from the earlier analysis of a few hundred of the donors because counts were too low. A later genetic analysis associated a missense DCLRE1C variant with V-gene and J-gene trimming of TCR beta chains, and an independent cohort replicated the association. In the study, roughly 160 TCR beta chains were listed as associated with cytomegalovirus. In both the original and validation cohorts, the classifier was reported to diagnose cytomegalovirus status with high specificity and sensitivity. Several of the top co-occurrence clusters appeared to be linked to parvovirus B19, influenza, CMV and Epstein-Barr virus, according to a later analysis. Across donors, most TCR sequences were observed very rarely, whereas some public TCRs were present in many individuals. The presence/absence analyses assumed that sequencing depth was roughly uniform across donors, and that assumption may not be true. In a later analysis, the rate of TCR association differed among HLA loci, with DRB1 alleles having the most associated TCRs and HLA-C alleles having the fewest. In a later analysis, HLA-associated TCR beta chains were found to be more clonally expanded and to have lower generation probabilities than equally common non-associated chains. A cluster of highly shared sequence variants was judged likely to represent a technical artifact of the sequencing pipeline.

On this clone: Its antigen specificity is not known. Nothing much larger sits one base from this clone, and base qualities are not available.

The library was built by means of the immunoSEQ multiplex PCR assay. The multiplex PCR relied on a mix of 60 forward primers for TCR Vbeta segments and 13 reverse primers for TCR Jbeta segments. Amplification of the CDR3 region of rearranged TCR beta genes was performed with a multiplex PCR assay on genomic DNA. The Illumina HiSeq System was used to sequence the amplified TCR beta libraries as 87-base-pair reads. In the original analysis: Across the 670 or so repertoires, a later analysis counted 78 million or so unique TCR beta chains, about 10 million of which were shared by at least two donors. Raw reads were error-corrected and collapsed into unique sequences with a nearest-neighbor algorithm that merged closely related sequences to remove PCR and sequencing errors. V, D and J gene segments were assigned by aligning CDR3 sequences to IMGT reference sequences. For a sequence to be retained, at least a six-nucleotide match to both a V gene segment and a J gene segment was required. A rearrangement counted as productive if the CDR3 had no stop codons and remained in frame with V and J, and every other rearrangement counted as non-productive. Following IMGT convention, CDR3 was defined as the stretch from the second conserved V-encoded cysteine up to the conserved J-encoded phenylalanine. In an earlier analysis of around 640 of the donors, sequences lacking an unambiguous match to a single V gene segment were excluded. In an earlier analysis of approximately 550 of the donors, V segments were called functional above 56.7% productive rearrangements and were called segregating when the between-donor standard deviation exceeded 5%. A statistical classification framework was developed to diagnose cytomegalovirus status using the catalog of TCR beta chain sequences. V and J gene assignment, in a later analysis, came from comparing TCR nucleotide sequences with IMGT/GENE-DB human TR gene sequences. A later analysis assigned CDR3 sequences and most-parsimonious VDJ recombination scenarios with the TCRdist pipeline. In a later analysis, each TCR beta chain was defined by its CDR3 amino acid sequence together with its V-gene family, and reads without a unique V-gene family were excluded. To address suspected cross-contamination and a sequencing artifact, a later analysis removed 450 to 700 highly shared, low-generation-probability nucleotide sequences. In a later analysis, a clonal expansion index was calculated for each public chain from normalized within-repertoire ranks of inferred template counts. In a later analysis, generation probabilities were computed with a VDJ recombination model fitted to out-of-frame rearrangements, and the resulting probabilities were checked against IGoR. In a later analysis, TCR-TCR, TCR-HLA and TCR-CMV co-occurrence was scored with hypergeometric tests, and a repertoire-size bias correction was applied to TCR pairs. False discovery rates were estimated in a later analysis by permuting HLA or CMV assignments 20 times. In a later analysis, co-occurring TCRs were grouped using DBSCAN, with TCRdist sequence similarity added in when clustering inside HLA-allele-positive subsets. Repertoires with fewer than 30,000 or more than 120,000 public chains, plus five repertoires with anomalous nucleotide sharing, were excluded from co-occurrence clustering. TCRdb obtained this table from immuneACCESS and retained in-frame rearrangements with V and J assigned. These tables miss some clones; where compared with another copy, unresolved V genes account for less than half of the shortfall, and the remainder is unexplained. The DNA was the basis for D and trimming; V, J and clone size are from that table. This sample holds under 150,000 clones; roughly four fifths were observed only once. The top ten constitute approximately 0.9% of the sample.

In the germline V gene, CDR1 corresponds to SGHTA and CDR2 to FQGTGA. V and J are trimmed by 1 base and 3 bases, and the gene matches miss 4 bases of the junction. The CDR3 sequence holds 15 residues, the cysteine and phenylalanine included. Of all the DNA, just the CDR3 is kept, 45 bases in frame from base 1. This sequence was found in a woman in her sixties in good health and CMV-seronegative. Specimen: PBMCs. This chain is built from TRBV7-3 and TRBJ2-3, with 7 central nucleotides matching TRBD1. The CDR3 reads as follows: CASSLMGTETDTQYF. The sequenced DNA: TGTGCCAGCAGCTTAATGGGGACAGAGACAGATACGCAGTATTTT.